The 18 T cell receptor beta chains below come from one sample, sequenced in a study of blood T cell repertoires in COVID-19. Produced via immunoSEQ multiplex PCR; TCRdb's table is partial and in-frame only. The repertoire holds a few hundred thousand clones, with about 90% as singletons. Source material: PBMCs or T cells enriched from blood (not recorded which). The receptors derive from a woman aged 25 to 45 who had recovered from COVID-19.

The chain uses TRBV10-3 and TRBJ2-3; D unresolved. CDR1 and CDR2 (germline): ENHRY, SYGVKD. The CDR3 has 13 residues. Trimming removed 4 bases from V and 2 bases from J, with 7 bases in between. CDR3 nucleotides: TGTGCCATCAGTGCTTCCCCCACAGATACGCAGTATTTT. Its protein is CAISASPTDTQYF.

J is TRBJ2-3 and V is TRBV7-2; D is ambiguous. Trimming left V 5 bases short and J 2 bases short, with 17 bases between. CDR1 is SGHTA, CDR2 FQGNSA, per germline. The CDR3 length is 16 residues. CDR3 residues: CASSPSGSDYTDTQYF. The CDR3 nucleotides read TGTGCCAGCAGCCCCTCGGGTAGTGATTACACAGATACGCAGTATTTT.

This chain uses TRBV5-1 with TRBJ2-7; the D is unclear. The length of the CDR3 is 15 residues. Germline V gives CDR1 SGHRS, CDR2 YFSETQ. The V and J ends lost 2 bases and 5 bases respectively, with 17 bases between them. The CDR3: CASSFGPRRSHEQYF. The CDR3 region has the DNA TGCGCCAGCAGCTTTGGTCCTCGTAGAAGTCACGAGCAGTACTTC.

The sample holds one count of this clone. CDR3 in amino acids: CASSPGTGMRSNQPQHF. The CDR3 DNA sequence: TGTGCCAGCAGCCCCGGGACAGGGATGAGGAGCAATCAGCCCCAGCATTTT. The rearrangement uses TRBV2 and TRBJ1-5; TRBD1 agrees at 9 bases. V gave up 6 bases and J gave up 1 base; unmatched junction bases: 10. From germline, CDR1 is SNHLY and CDR2 FYNNEI. The length of the CDR3 is 17 residues.

CDR3 nucleotide sequence: TGTGCCAGCAGGCAGACGGGACACGGAAATTCACCCCTCCACTTT. Protein product: CASRQTGHGNSPLHF. The genes are TRBV7-8 and TRBJ1-6, with D possibly matching TRBD1 (6 bases). This CDR3 has 15 amino acids. Between the trimmed V and J ends, which lost 6 bases and 7 bases, there was a span of 16 bases. Looked up from germline, CDR1 is SGHVS and CDR2 is FQNEAQ.

CDR3 DNA: TGTGCCAGCAGCCAAGGTAGCCAAAGCATTGAAAAACTGTTTTTT. It translates to CASSQGSQSIEKLFF. The chain recombines TRBV14 with TRBJ1-4; D is undetermined. This CDR3 is 15 amino acids long. Per germline, CDR1 SGHDN and CDR2 FVKESK. V was clipped by 1 base and J by 7 bases, with 13 bases between them.

This sequence joins TRBV5-3 and TRBJ2-3, with TRBD2 matching 7 bases. TRBV5-3 belongs to the ORF category, with a function that is uncertain. The CDR3 is 13 residues long. Trimming removed 9 bases from V and 0 bases from J; junction bases left unmatched: 4. The CDR3: CAILAESTDTQYF. Here the CDR3 DNA reads TGTGCCATCCTAGCGGAGAGCACAGATACGCAGTATTTT.

This clone has more than one count but fewer than ten. This chain joins TRBV7-9 and TRBJ2-7; 8 bases agree with TRBD1. The V gene end was trimmed by 2 bases and the J gene end by 3 bases; junction bases not matched to a gene: 9. This CDR3 has 16 residues. Germline V CDR1 and CDR2: SEHNR, FQNEAQ (reference sequence). The CDR3 loop is CASSLPNGTGNYEQYF. The CDR3 nucleotides are TGTGCCAGCAGCTTACCCAATGGGACAGGTAACTACGAGCAGTACTTC. The full variable domain, in which reference TRBV7-9 and TRBJ2-7 provide the parts outside the CDR3, is DTGVSQNPRHKITKRGQNVTFRCDPISEHNRLYWYRQTLGQGPEFLTYFQNEAQLEKSRLLSDRFSAERPKGSFSTLEIQRTEQGDSAMYLCASSLPNGTGNYEQYFGPGTRLTVT.

The J gene is TRBJ2-1, the V gene TRBV3-1 (or the pseudogene TRBV3-2), with 12 bases fitting TRBD1. The V and J ends lost 4 bases and 4 bases, in that order; junction bases with no gene match: 2. Germline assignment: CDR1 LGHDT and CDR2 YNNKEL (reference sequence). The CDR3 spans 15 residues. The CDR3 loop reads CASSRDRGQYNEQFF. CDR3 DNA: TGTGCCAGCAGCCGGGACAGGGGGCAATACAATGAGCAGTTCTTC.

The rearrangement joins TRBV4-2 to TRBJ1-1, with TRBD1 as a possible D gene (5 bases). Looked up from germline, CDR1 is LGHNA and CDR2 is YNFKEQ. Trimming removed 7 bases from V and 1 base from J, with 10 bases in between. This CDR3 has 13 residues. As DNA, the CDR3 is TGTGCCAGCATATCGACAGAGAACACTGAAGCTTTCTTT. Translation gives CASISTENTEAFF.

V and J are TRBV5-1 and TRBJ2-5; 7 nucleotides agree with TRBD2. The CDR3 is 16 residues long. V lost 0 bases and J lost 4; bases outside the gene matches: 9. Germline V gives CDR1 SGHRS, CDR2 YFSETQ. The CDR3 DNA reads TGCGCCAGCAGCTTGGTCCGTACTAGGGAGGGAGAGACCCAGTACTTC. This translates into CASSLVRTREGETQYF.

This chain's CDR3 is CASSYDRGGYTF. DNA of the CDR3: TGTGCCAGCAGCTATGACAGGGGCGGCTACACCTTC. J is TRBJ1-2 and V is TRBV7-2, with TRBD1 matching 8 bases. The junction had 3 bases not matched to a gene; V was cut back by 4 bases and J by 8 bases. Germline CDR1 reads SGHTA; CDR2 reads FQGNSA. The CDR3 loop spans 12 amino acids.

CDR3 bases: TGTGCCAGCAGCCGGAGCGCCGGGGAGCTGTTTTTT. This translates into CASSRSAGELFF. The chain carries TRBV7-9 and TRBJ2-2; the D is unclear. Looked up from germline, CDR1 is SEHNR and CDR2 is FQNEAQ (reference sequence). Trimming cost V 5 bases and J 6 bases, with 7 bases left between them. This CDR3 spans 12 amino acids.

The J gene is TRBJ2-5, the V gene TRBV9; 10 bases fit TRBD2. Germline V gene data show CDR1 as SGDLS and CDR2 as YYNGEE. The CDR3 extends over 15 amino acids. Losses at the gene ends were 1 base for V and 4 bases for J; bases not matched to a gene: 4. The CDR3: CASSVLASGGETQYF. In nucleotides, the CDR3 is TGTGCCAGCAGCGTACTAGCTAGCGGGGGAGAGACCCAGTACTTC.

The rearrangement joins TRBV24-1 to TRBJ1-2, with D possibly being TRBD1 (6 bases). The CDR3 spans 14 residues. Germline V gene lookup returns CDR1 KGHDR and CDR2 SFDVKD. V dropped 4 bases and J dropped 7 bases, with 15 bases sitting between them. The CDR3 region is CATSDNTGRGGYTF. Written as DNA, the CDR3 is TGTGCCACCAGTGACAATACAGGGAGGGGTGGCTACACCTTC.

This clone was seen only a few times. This chain joins TRBV9 and TRBJ2-2; 11 bases agree with TRBD2. Germline loops: CDR1 SGDLS, CDR2 YYNGEE. This CDR3 region has 16 residues. The V segment lost 5 bases and the J segment 5 bases; nucleotides outside the gene matches: 8. In nucleotides, the CDR3 is TGTGCCAGCAGTCTCCTAGCGGGGGGTGGGACCGGGGAGCTGTTTTTT. Protein sequence: CASSLLAGGGTGELFF. Combining the CDR3 with reference TRBV9 and TRBJ2-2 gives the whole variable domain DSGVTQTPKHLITATGQRVTLRCSPRSGDLSVYWYQQSLDQGLQFLIQYYNGEERAKGNILERFSAQQFPDLHSELNLSSLELGDSALYFCASSLLAGGGTGELFFGEGSRLTVL.

The rearrangement joins TRBV7-2 to TRBJ1-2, with 8 bases fitting TRBD1. V lost 5 bases and J lost 8; bases outside the gene matches: 13. The CDR3 covers 15 residues. Germline-derived CDR1 and CDR2 are SGHTA and FQGNSA. CDR3: CASSPGGQGARGYTF. The DNA of the CDR3 is TGTGCCAGCAGCCCAGGGGGGCAGGGGGCAAGAGGCTACACCTTC.

This clone occurred a few times. This rearrangement joins TRBV9 to TRBJ2-1; 13 positions agree with TRBD2. This CDR3 spans 16 amino acids. The V gene end was trimmed by 6 bases and the J gene end by 6 bases; junction bases not matched to a gene: 9. Germline CDR1 is SGDLS and CDR2 is YYNGEE. This chain's CDR3 is CASTRLAGGSGNEQFF. CDR3 sequence (DNA): TGTGCCAGCACCCGACTAGCGGGGGGCAGTGGCAATGAGCAGTTCTTC.